This T cell receptor (beta chain) was retrieved from a study of T cells in Graves' hyperthyroidism and ophthalmopathy. The table lists this clonotype with many counts. Its specificity is not known. Using RNA transcripts as the source, TCR beta CDR3 regions were amplified. The HTBI primer set served for first-round RT-PCR of the TCR CDR3. TCRdb re-called the multiplex PCR reads through MiXCR, storing one row per CDR3 protein. The sample yields 370,000 or so distinct CDR3 sequences, roughly 25% seen once. Germline V gives CDR1 DFQATT, CDR2 SNEGSKA (reference sequence). After removal of 2 bases from V and 2 bases from J, the junction contained 4 bases not matched to a gene. The CDR3 runs to 15 residues. Study observations and caveats: Blood held most thyroid clonotypes expanded above 0.001 frequency. The model's output predicted ophthalmopathy at a median of about 6.5 months prior to onset.

In patients aged 18 to 65, hyperthyroidism was newly diagnosed, with duration under 2 months. The TCR was taken from a man in his fifties or sixties with Graves' hyperthyroidism. This chain joins TRBV20-1 and TRBJ2-3; 10 bases line up with TRBD2. Sequenced input: blood. DNA of the CDR3: TGCAGTGCTAGACCGGGACTAGCGTACACAGATACGCAGTATTTT. Encoded protein: CSARPGLAYTDTQYF.